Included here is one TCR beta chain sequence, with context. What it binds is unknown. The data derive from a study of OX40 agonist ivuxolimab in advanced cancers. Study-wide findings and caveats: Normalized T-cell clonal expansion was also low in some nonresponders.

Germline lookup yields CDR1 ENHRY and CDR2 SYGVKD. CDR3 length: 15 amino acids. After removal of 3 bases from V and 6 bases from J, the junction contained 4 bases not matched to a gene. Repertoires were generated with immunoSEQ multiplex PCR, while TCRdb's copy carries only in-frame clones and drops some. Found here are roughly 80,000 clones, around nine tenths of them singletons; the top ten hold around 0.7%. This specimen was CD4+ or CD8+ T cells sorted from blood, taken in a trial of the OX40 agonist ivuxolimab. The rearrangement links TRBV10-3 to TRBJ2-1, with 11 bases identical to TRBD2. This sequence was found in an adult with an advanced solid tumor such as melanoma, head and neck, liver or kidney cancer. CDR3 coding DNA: TGTGCCATCAGTGATACGACTAGCGGGACCAATGAGCAGTTCTTC. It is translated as CAISDTTSGTNEQFF.